A single sample is the source of the 19 T cell receptor beta chains below, sequenced in a study of blood T cell repertoires in COVID-19. Sequenced by immunoSEQ multiplex PCR; TCRdb stores in-frame clones only, minus some. The table shows around 150,000 clones, with approximately 91% occurring only once. Sequencing was done on a sample of peripheral blood. All receptors derive from a man younger than 35 with acute or convalescent COVID-19.

The chain has TRBV5-1 and TRBJ2-2; 11 bases fit TRBD1. CDR1 and CDR2 from the germline V gene are SGHRS and YFSETQ. V was clipped by 2 bases and J by 0 bases; unmatched bases: 6. This CDR3 is built from 18 residues. The CDR3 DNA is TGCGCCAGCAGCTTTACCGGGACAGGGGGTGCGAACACCGGGGAGCTGTTTTTT. Translation: CASSFTGTGGANTGELFF.

The chain couples TRBV5-1 to TRBJ2-1; D may be TRBD2 (7 bases). Germline CDR1 is SGHRS and CDR2 is YFSETQ. Trimming pared 2 bases from V and 5 bases from J, leaving 14 bases between. The CDR3 has 15 residues. The CDR3 coding sequence is TGCGCCAGCAGCTTCAAAGCGGGGACAAACAATGAGCAGTTCTTC. It yields the protein CASSFKAGTNNEQFF.

V and J are TRBV5-8 and TRBJ2-6, with 7 bases fitting TRBD1. Germline CDR1 and CDR2: SGHTS and YDEGEE. With V trimmed by 0 bases and J by 2 bases, 8 bases remained unmatched. The CDR3 runs 18 residues. In DNA, the CDR3 is TGTGCCAGCAGCTTGGAATATCAGGGGGTTCCTGGGGCCAACGTCCTGACTTTC. It codes for CASSLEYQGVPGANVLTF.

The chain employs TRBV28 and TRBJ1-2; 9 nucleotides line up with TRBD1. CDR3 length equals 16 residues. The V gene end was trimmed by 5 bases and the J gene end by 4 bases; junction bases not matched to a gene: 11. Germline V gene data show CDR1 as MDHEN and CDR2 as SYDVKM. The CDR3 nucleotides are TGTGCCAGCAGTCCCTCGGTGGGACAGGGAGTCTATGGCTACACCTTC. Its translation is CASSPSVGQGVYGYTF.

The rearrangement joins TRBV4-1 to TRBJ1-2; TRBD1 matches at 10 bases. After removal of 3 bases from V and 8 bases from J, the junction contained 9 bases not matched to a gene. The CDR3 sequence is 15 residues long. Germline V gene sequence: CDR1 MGHRA, CDR2 YSYEKL. CDR3 DNA: TGCGCCAGCAGCCAGGAAAGCGGGACAGGGGTCGGCTACACCTTC. Encoded protein: CASSQESGTGVGYTF.

V and J are TRBV5-1 and TRBJ2-3, with D perhaps matching TRBD2 (6 bases). The V gene's germline CDR1 is SGHRS and CDR2 YFSETQ. V lost 9 bases, J lost 2 bases, and 16 bases lay in between. This CDR3 is built from 14 residues. The CDR3 nucleotides read TGCGCCAATTCGGAGGGCCACGACACAGATACGCAGTATTTT. It codes for CANSEGHDTDTQYF.

Here the CDR3 reads CASSDPGRGLYGYTF. The CDR3 DNA is TGTGCCAGCAGTGACCCGGGTAGGGGGCTATATGGCTACACCTTC. The chain combines TRBV2 with TRBJ1-2, with TRBD1 identical over 7 bases. With 3 bases clipped from V and 5 bases from J, the junction kept 9 bases outside the gene matches. Germline CDR1 and CDR2: SNHLY and FYNNEI. CDR3 size: 15 residues.

About this clone: The sample contains more than one DNA sequence encoding this CDR3. V and J are TRBV18 and TRBJ1-2; a possible D gene is TRBD1 (5 bases). With 2 bases removed from V and 0 bases from J, the gap between germline ends came to 7 bases. There are 14 residues in the CDR3. CDR1 is KGHSH, CDR2 LQKENI, per germline. CDR3 nucleotide sequence: TGTGCCAGCTCACCAGACAGAGCTAACTATGGCTACACCTTC. Translation: CASSPDRANYGYTF.

V gene TRBV7-9 combines with J gene TRBJ1-1; 9 bases line up with TRBD1. From germline, CDR1 is SEHNR and CDR2 FQNEAQ (reference sequence). The CDR3 totals 15 residues. After removal of 5 bases from V and 1 base from J, the junction contained 5 bases not matched to a gene. The CDR3 here is CASSKWTGANTEAFF. CDR3 in DNA: TGTGCCAGCAGCAAATGGACAGGGGCGAACACTGAAGCTTTCTTT. Full variable domain (remainder filled in from reference TRBV7-9 and TRBJ1-1): DTGVSQNPRHKITKRGQNVTFRCDPISEHNRLYWYRQTLGQGPEFLTYFQNEAQLEKSRLLSDRFSAERPKGSFSTLEIQRTEQGDSAMYLCASSKWTGANTEAFFGQGTRLTVV.

The J gene is TRBJ1-4, the V gene TRBV5-1, with D tentatively TRBD1 (5 bases). The germline V gene encodes CDR1 SGHRS and CDR2 YFSETQ. Trimming took 1 base from V and 3 from J, leaving 7 bases between them. This CDR3 is 14 amino acids long. The CDR3 coding sequence is TGCGCCAGCAGCTTGTGGGGGGCTAATGAAAAACTGTTTTTT. This translates into CASSLWGANEKLFF.

The V gene is TRBV6-5, the J gene TRBJ2-1; weak D call: TRBD1 (6 bases). The CDR3 runs 14 residues. From germline, CDR1 is MNHEY and CDR2 SVGAGI. V dropped 8 bases and J dropped 4 bases, with 15 bases sitting between them. CDR3 in DNA: TGTGCCAGCTTCGTGGGGGCTCGATACAATGAGCAGTTCTTC. It is translated as CASFVGARYNEQFF.

This rearrangement joins TRBV6-6 to TRBJ1-2; the match to TRBD1 covers 8 bases. The germline V gene has CDR1 MNHNY and CDR2 SVGAGI (reference sequence). V lost 5 bases, J lost 6 bases, and 8 bases stayed unmatched. The CDR3 runs 14 residues. CDR3 in amino acids: CASSRTGKGDGYTF. The CDR3 bases are TGTGCCAGCAGTAGGACAGGGAAGGGGGATGGCTACACCTTC.

The rearrangement links TRBV5-1 to TRBJ1-2, with 9 bases identical to TRBD1. Germline CDR1 reads SGHRS; CDR2 reads YFSETQ. Trimming took 4 bases from V and 7 from J; bases not matched to a gene: 11. The CDR3 totals 15 residues. CDR3 residues: CASSQTTGGRVGYTF. For the CDR3, the DNA is TGCGCCAGCAGCCAAACGACAGGGGGAAGAGTTGGCTACACCTTC.

J is TRBJ1-4 and V is TRBV4-1, with D unresolved. CDR3 length equals 15 residues. Germline CDR1 MGHRA, CDR2 YSYEKL. The V end lost 1 base, the J end lost 5 bases, and 11 bases lay between the germline ends. In DNA, the CDR3 is TGCGCCAGCAGCCAAGGTGCAGTACCGAATGAAAAACTGTTTTTT. Its protein is CASSQGAVPNEKLFF.

The rearrangement uses TRBV5-1 and TRBJ2-7, with 8 bases identical to TRBD1. Trimming cost V 1 base and J 3 bases; bases outside gene matches: 6. The V gene's germline CDR1 is SGHRS and CDR2 YFSETQ. This CDR3 is 15 amino acids long. The CDR3 reads CASSLRTGGNYEQYF. The CDR3 DNA reads TGCGCCAGCAGCTTGCGTACAGGGGGGAACTACGAGCAGTACTTC.

With regard to this clone: Other DNA variants within this sample encode the same CDR3. The chain's CDR3 is CASSLGQSSGNTIYF. CDR3 nucleotides: TGCGCCAGCAGCTTGGGACAGAGCTCTGGAAACACCATATATTTT. V usage is TRBV5-1 and J usage is TRBJ1-3; D may be TRBD1 (5 bases). Trimming shortened V by 0 bases and J by 0 bases, and 7 bases separated the two germline ends. CDR3 length: 15 amino acids. Germline-derived CDR1 and CDR2 are SGHRS and YFSETQ.

The CDR3 DNA reads as TGCGCCAGCAGTCTCAAGGGACTAGCGGGGAGCAATGAGCAGTTCTTC. It specifies CASSLKGLAGSNEQFF. The rearrangement joins TRBV10-1 to TRBJ2-1; TRBD2 matches 13 bases. V was pared by 5 bases and J by 6 bases, with 7 bases of the junction left unmatched. Germline assignment: CDR1 WNHNN and CDR2 SYGVQD (reference sequence). The CDR3 runs 16 residues.

This chain joins TRBV7-2 and TRBJ2-7; 8 nucleotides align to TRBD1. CDR1 SGHTA and CDR2 FQGNSA come from the germline V gene. V shed 5 bases and J 4 bases; nucleotides not matched to a gene: 7. The CDR3 covers 14 residues. CDR3 sequence: CASSNLGQGYEQYF. As DNA, the CDR3 is TGTGCCAGCAGCAACCTAGGACAGGGATACGAGCAGTACTTC.

This clone has just one count. The V gene is TRBV11-3, the J gene TRBJ1-1; unclear D gene. The germline V gene encodes CDR1 SGHNT and CDR2 YENEEA. The CDR3 loop spans 13 amino acids. The ends were cut back, 5 bases at V and 1 base at J, with 8 bases in the middle. The DNA for the CDR3 is TGTGCCAGCAGCACGAGAACGAACACTGAAGCTTTCTTT. Protein product: CASSTRTNTEAFF.